These 25 T cell receptor beta chains were sequenced from one sample in a study of CD8+ T cells in alopecia areata. In each case, RNA was isolated and then reverse transcribed into cDNA as the sequencing template. The data were produced by immunoSEQ multiplex PCR, yet TCRdb's version contains in-frame clones alone and is incomplete. In the table there are roughly 250,000 clones, approximately 61% of which are singletons. The sequenced sample was CD4+ T cells sorted from blood, obtained at week 0. The receptors stem from a human donor with alopecia areata.

The chain links TRBV5-8 to TRBJ1-5, with D tentatively TRBD1 (5 bases). Germline values: CDR1 SGHTS, CDR2 YDEGEE. The CDR3 runs to 16 residues. V was clipped by 4 bases and J by 6 bases, with 20 bases between them. CDR3 protein: CASSGKTGGWGQPQHF. CDR3 nucleotides: TGTGCCAGCAGCGGGAAGACCGGGGGATGGGGTCAGCCCCAGCATTTT.

This clone was seen more than once but under ten times. V usage is TRBV25-1 and J usage is TRBJ2-5; the D is unclear. The J call may not be correct, given that the DNA end is closer to TRBJ2-7. The CDR3 extends over 11 amino acids. Germline V gene data show CDR1 as MGHDK and CDR2 as SYGVNS. The CDR3 bases are TGTGCCAGCAGTGTATACTACGAGCAGTACTTC. This codes for CASSVYYEQYF.

This clone has just a few counts. The rearrangement joins TRBV7-3 to TRBJ2-3; 10 bases agree with TRBD2. Germline V gene data show CDR1 as SGHTA and CDR2 as FQGTGA. Germline trimming cut 6 bases from V and 5 bases from J; bases unmatched to any gene: 14. The CDR3 extends over 17 amino acids. CDR3 loop: CASSLDIAGGRRDTQYF. The CDR3 region has the DNA TGTGCCAGCAGTCTCGATATAGCGGGGGGCCGGAGAGATACGCAGTATTTT.

The rearrangement uses TRBV5-1 and TRBJ2-1; TRBD1 might be the D (6 bases). The CDR3 is made up of 13 amino acids. Trimming took 4 bases from V and 11 from J, leaving 16 bases between them. CDR1 is SGHRS and CDR2 is YFSETQ in the germline V gene. The CDR3 loop is CASSPLTGSKQFF. CDR3 DNA sequence: TGCGCCAGCAGCCCCCTCACAGGGTCTAAGCAGTTCTTC.

The chain is built from TRBV11-2 and TRBJ1-1, with a possible D match to TRBD1 (5 bases). Trimming pared 4 bases from V and 5 bases from J, leaving 14 bases between. The length of the CDR3 is 14 residues. Germline V gene lookup returns CDR1 SGHAT and CDR2 FQNNGV. DNA of the CDR3: TGTGCCAGCAGCTCTGACGGGGCGGGGACTGAAGCTTTCTTT. This gives the protein CASSSDGAGTEAFF.

Notes on this clone: The sample contains more than one DNA sequence encoding this CDR3. V and J are TRBV20-1 and TRBJ2-7; D perhaps matches TRBD1 (6 bases). The CDR3 runs to 11 residues. Germline CDR1 is DFQATT and CDR2 is SNEGSKA (reference sequence). V lost 3 bases and J 4 bases, leaving 7 bases between the germline ends. The CDR3 coding sequence is TGCAGTGCTAGGACAGGATACGAGCAGTACTTC. Translating it yields CSARTGYEQYF.

The rearrangement joins TRBV11-2 to TRBJ2-7; TRBD2 might be the D (5 bases). The V and J ends lost 0 bases and 2 bases respectively, with 11 bases between them. CDR3 size: 15 residues. Germline assignment: CDR1 SGHAT and CDR2 FQNNGV. CDR3 residues: CASSLEGRLTYEQYF. The CDR3 DNA sequence: TGTGCCAGCAGCTTAGAGGGGAGACTTACCTACGAGCAGTACTTC.

The CDR3 region is CSVAPILLNEQFF. CDR3 DNA sequence: TGCAGCGTTGCACCTATCCTCTTGAATGAGCAGTTCTTC. The rearrangement uses TRBV29-1 and TRBJ2-1; D is ambiguous. The CDR3 consists of 13 residues. From germline, CDR1 is SQVTM and CDR2 ANQGSEA. Trimming took 4 bases from V and 7 from J, leaving 14 bases between them.

The rearrangement links TRBV29-1 to TRBJ1-1; no clear D. The V and J ends lost 0 bases and 7 bases respectively, with 15 bases between them. The CDR3 contains 14 residues. From germline, CDR1 is SQVTM and CDR2 ANQGSEA. This chain's CDR3 is CSVEDRFRRDEAFF. For the CDR3, the DNA is TGCAGCGTTGAAGATCGTTTTAGGAGGGATGAAGCTTTCTTT.

The V call is TRBV5-1, the J call TRBJ2-2; no reliable D call. V was clipped by 0 bases and J by 6 bases, with 15 bases between them. CDR1 and CDR2 (germline): SGHRS, YFSETQ. The CDR3 totals 16 residues. The CDR3 DNA follows: TGCGCCAGCAGCTTGGCCCGGCCTGGGGTTGCCGGGGAGCTGTTTTTT. It encodes CASSLARPGVAGELFF.

Regarding this clone: The same CDR3 is also encoded by other DNA sequences in this sample. The V gene is TRBV30, the J gene TRBJ2-3, with D perhaps TRBD1 (5 bases). V shed 0 bases and J shed 4 bases, with 8 bases lying between them. Per the germline V gene, CDR1 is GTSNPN and CDR2 is SVGIG (reference sequence). The CDR3 length is 13 residues. CDR3 region: CAWSVLGADTQYF. CDR3 DNA sequence: TGTGCCTGGAGTGTCCTAGGGGCAGATACGCAGTATTTT.

This clone was seen more than once but under ten times. The rearrangement uses TRBV7-9 and TRBJ2-7; 8 bases are shared with TRBD2. The V gene end was trimmed by 7 bases and the J gene end by 1 base; junction bases not matched to a gene: 9. The CDR3 loop spans 15 amino acids. In germline, CDR1 is SEHNR, CDR2 FQNEAQ (reference sequence). The DNA for the CDR3 is TGTGCCAGCACCCAAGCGGGAGCGGGGTCCTACGAGCAGTACTTC. Its translation: CASTQAGAGSYEQYF.

The chain is built from TRBV30 and TRBJ1-1; no reliable D call. This CDR3 contains 13 residues. Trimming shortened V by 2 bases and J by 7 bases, and 14 bases separated the two germline ends. Per the germline V gene, CDR1 is GTSNPN and CDR2 is SVGIG (reference sequence). The CDR3 loop is CAWSLNPGREAFF. In DNA form, the CDR3 reads TGTGCCTGGAGTCTGAACCCAGGCCGTGAAGCTTTCTTT.

This clone was seen only a few times. The genes are TRBV27 and TRBJ2-3, with 7 bases identical to TRBD1. The germline CDR1 and CDR2 sequences are MNHEY and SMNVEV (reference sequence). The V segment lost 5 bases and the J segment 2 bases; nucleotides outside the gene matches: 4. The length of the CDR3 is 14 residues. Written as DNA, the CDR3 is TGTGCCAGCAGTCGCGACAGGGTCACAGATACGCAGTATTTT. Protein sequence: CASSRDRVTDTQYF.

This clone has only a few counts. The rearrangement links TRBV19 to TRBJ1-1; D possibly corresponds to TRBD1 (6 bases). Germline V gene sequence: CDR1 LNHDA, CDR2 SQIVND (reference sequence). Trimming removed 7 bases from V and 5 bases from J, with 14 bases in between. This CDR3 is built from 13 residues. CDR3 nucleotide sequence: TGTGCCAGTAACCCCACAGGGAGAACTGAAGCTTTCTTT. Its protein product is CASNPTGRTEAFF.

The genes are TRBV6-6 and TRBJ2-1; 10 bases are a match to TRBD1. Germline CDR1 reads MNHNY; CDR2 reads SVGAGI (reference sequence). This CDR3 contains 15 residues. V shed 6 bases and J 3 bases; nucleotides not matched to a gene: 5. CDR3 sequence: CASRPGQGIYNEQFF. The CDR3 DNA sequence: TGTGCCAGCAGGCCGGGACAGGGGATCTACAATGAGCAGTTCTTC.

The sample holds a few counts of this clone. The chain uses TRBV19 and TRBJ1-3; 7 bases map to TRBD1. The CDR3 length is 16 residues. The germline CDR1 and CDR2 sequences are LNHDA and SQIVND (reference sequence). V was pared by 5 bases and J by 0 bases, with 7 bases of the junction left unmatched. CDR3 amino acids: CASSQTGEPSGNTIYF. The CDR3 DNA sequence: TGTGCCAGTAGTCAAACAGGGGAACCCTCTGGAAACACCATATATTTT.

This clone was picked up a small number of times. The V and J genes are TRBV29-1 and TRBJ2-1, with 9 bases matching TRBD1. With 5 bases clipped from V and 7 bases from J, the junction kept 9 bases outside the gene matches. Looked up from germline, CDR1 is SQVTM and CDR2 is ANQGSEA. The CDR3 has 14 residues. Written as DNA, the CDR3 is TGCAGCGTTCTAGGGGACAGGGCACAGAATGAGCAGTTCTTC. Amino acids: CSVLGDRAQNEQFF.

In the case of this clone: At the DNA level, this CDR3 is encoded by other sequences in the same sample as well. The genes are TRBV5-1 and TRBJ2-6; no clear D gene. CDR1 is SGHRS, CDR2 YFSETQ, per germline. V dropped 0 bases and J dropped 4 bases, with 2 bases sitting between them. The CDR3 has 13 amino acids. The chain's CDR3 is CASSLAGANVLTF. In nucleotides, the CDR3 is TGCGCCAGCAGCTTGGCAGGGGCCAACGTCCTGACTTTC.

This clone was recorded once. The J gene is TRBJ1-6, the V gene TRBV7-9; possible D gene TRBD1, 6 bases. The CDR3 has 15 amino acids. From germline, CDR1 is SEHNR and CDR2 FQNEAQ (reference sequence). V was trimmed by 3 bases and J by 13 bases, leaving 19 bases between them. The chain's CDR3 is CASSFGQGLSLPLHF. The CDR3 DNA reads as TGTGCCAGCAGCTTCGGCCAGGGGCTAAGTTTGCCCCTCCACTTT.

This clone was counted a few times. Other DNA sequences in this sample translate to the same CDR3. The chain recombines TRBV30 with TRBJ2-2; 7 bases match TRBD1. Per germline, CDR1 GTSNPN and CDR2 SVGIG (reference sequence). The CDR3 totals 12 residues. V lost 5 bases to trimming and J lost 6 bases; unmatched junction nucleotides: 3. CDR3 residues: CAWRQGAGELFF. The CDR3 nucleotides are TGTGCCTGGCGACAGGGTGCCGGGGAGCTGTTTTTT.

The CDR3 nucleotides read TGCAGCGTTGTCGGAGCGGGGCTTAGCACAGATACGCAGTATTTT. Translation gives CSVVGAGLSTDTQYF. The V and J genes are TRBV29-1 and TRBJ2-3, with 7 positions matching TRBD2. This CDR3 is 15 amino acids long. The J segment lost 0 bases and the V segment lost 4 bases, leaving 7 bases of the junction unmatched. Germline CDR1 SQVTM, CDR2 ANQGSEA.

J is TRBJ2-1 and V is TRBV14; TRBD2 is a possible D gene (6 bases). Germline values: CDR1 SGHDN, CDR2 FVKESK. CDR3 length equals 15 residues. Trimming left V 4 bases short and J 2 bases short, with 12 bases between. CDR3 residues: CASSLRGNPYNEQFF. The CDR3 DNA sequence: TGTGCCAGCAGCCTCCGGGGGAATCCCTACAATGAGCAGTTCTTC.

The rearrangement uses TRBV2 and TRBJ1-2; D possibly corresponds to TRBD1 (5 bases). The CDR3 extends over 13 amino acids. Germline CDR1 SNHLY, CDR2 FYNNEI. With 6 bases removed from V and 3 bases from J, the gap between germline ends came to 11 bases. The CDR3 bases are TGTGCCAGCAGGGGTCTGGGGGACTATGGCTACACCTTC. Its protein is CASRGLGDYGYTF.

The chain couples TRBV2 to TRBJ2-7; D remains ambiguous. V lost 4 bases to trimming and J lost 12 bases, with 16 bases between them. This CDR3 contains 12 residues. Germline V CDR1 and CDR2: SNHLY, FYNNEI. The CDR3 loop is CASSATGPSPYF. CDR3 sequence (DNA): TGTGCCAGCAGTGCAACTGGGCCCTCTCCGTACTTC.